The T cell receptor beta chain under discussion was sequenced for a study of CD4+ T cells in melanoma. General study points: Reportedly, melanoma neoantigen-specific CD4+ T cells showed varied differentiation states. CD8+ T cell, macrophage and B cell function reportedly correlated with neoantigen-specific CD4+ T cells.

CDR1 is SGHTA and CDR2 is FQGNSA in the germline V gene. Trimming pared 3 bases from V and 4 bases from J, leaving 18 bases between. This CDR3 has 16 residues. TCRdb's copy holds only in-frame clones and misses some; the assay was immunoSEQ multiplex PCR. The sample shows more than 90,000 clones, over 80% of them seen only once. Concerning this clone itself: Its antigen is unknown.

The specimen sequenced was peripheral blood. V gene TRBV7-2 combines with J gene TRBJ1-1; TRBD1 is a possible D gene (5 bases). The source is a human donor with melanoma. The CDR3 loop reads CASSFLSSGSSTEAFF. The CDR3 nucleotides read TGTGCCAGCAGCTTCCTGTCGTCAGGGTCCAGCACTGAAGCTTTCTTT.